This T cell receptor (beta chain) was documented in a study of blood T cell repertoires in COVID-19 (dated by TCRdb to 2018 to 2021). Looking at the study overall: Samples covering the acute and convalescent phases of COVID-19 were provided by collaborators in the United States, Italy and Spain. A freely available public database, intended as a resource for researchers studying the immune response to SARS-CoV-2, is where the repertoires were released. Samples came from the ongoing ImmuneRACE study (first 160 participants) plus 1,254 subjects from 6 global collaborators. Subjects who had been exposed to COVID-19, were actively infected with it, or had recovered from it provided the deeply sampled blood TCRbeta repertoires that made up the dataset. The sample metadata nearly always contained a de-identified subject ID, COVID-19 status, age in years and sex. HLA class I and class II types, where available, came from metadata supplied by the sample provider rather than from assay-based typing. The material from the prospective study consisted of cDNA or gDNA derived from T cells, B-cell-depleted T cells, or PBMCs.

TCRbeta CDR3 regions were amplified from genomic DNA using the immunoSEQ Assay, a bias-controlled multiplex PCR. For the original study's pipeline: The number of nucleated cells in each sample was estimated from the amplification of reference gene primers within the assay. To quantify the absolute abundance of each unique TCRbeta CDR3 rearrangement, sequence reads were collapsed and filtered. For each sample, productive Simpson clonality was calculated as the square root of Simpson's diversity index across productive rearrangements. Held by TCRdb, this immuneACCESS table contains in-frame sequences only and omits some clones. Under half of the omission traces to an unresolved V gene where checked; the cause of the rest is unknown. V and J calls plus clone size are reproduced from that table; the DNA served to infer D and trimming. This sample gives roughly 400,000 clones in total; approximately 90% of them show up just once. 0.95% to 1.3% of the sample rests with the top ten.

As to this clone: No antigen is known for it. No base quality values were provided; no much bigger clone lies one nucleotide off.

Participants in the prospective study were enrolled through a virtual design, were aged 18 to 89 years, and lived in approximately 25 United States geographic areas. In the prospective study, cohorts were assigned on the basis of participant-reported clinical history obtained from a screening survey and a study questionnaire. For ImmuneRACE Cohort 3, a participant was defined as recovered based on two consecutive negative NP/OP PCR tests, clearance by a healthcare professional, or resolution of symptoms. Each participant in the prospective study had whole blood, serum and a nasopharyngeal or oropharyngeal swab collected by mobile phlebotomists. Over a roughly two-month period, participants in the prospective study had the option of providing additional blood draws and questionnaires. Before DNA extraction, blood samples from the prospective study were shipped at room temperature or frozen. The CDR3 sequence holds 11 residues, the cysteine and phenylalanine included. Only the CDR3 part of the read is kept: 33 bases, read in frame from the first base. Reading the germline V gene gives CDR1 MDHEN and CDR2 SYDVKM. Trimming costs V 2 bases and J 12 bases, and their ends lie 11 bases apart.

Paper-wide results and their limitations: The amount of clinical and demographic metadata varied by source and participant and was provided uncurated.

Sequencing used PBMCs or T cells enriched from blood (not recorded which). The sequence was collected from a man aged 25-45 years who had recovered from COVID-19. The sequence links TRBV28 to TRBJ2-7, with no confidently assigned D gene. This receptor carries the CDR3 CASSLMEFRYF. The DNA is TGTGCCAGCAGTTTAATGGAGTTTCGGTACTTC.